The rows below give T cell receptor beta chains drawn from one sample of a study of blood T cell repertoires in COVID-19. This table comes from immunoSEQ multiplex PCR, and its TCRdb copy is limited to in-frame clones, with some not included. The table records fewer than 45,000 clones, about 80% of them present only once. Sequencing used peripheral blood. The receptors shown here come from a human donor in a cohort sampled during active COVID-19. The conserved cysteine and the conserved F or W are not part of the CDR3 here. Each record gives: J gene, V gene, clone size, CDR3 protein. For some rows the clone size is stated as once, few or many, or as a class when expanded; others skip it.

>TRBJ1-1|TRBV2|.
ASRRGDRDTEAF
>TRBJ1-6|TRBV7-3|.
ASSLNPRGSNSPLH
>TRBJ2-3|TRBV11-2|once
ASSRGRADTQY
>TRBJ2-7|TRBV4-1|.
ASSQDGLAKY
>TRBJ2-3|TRBV29-1|.
SVGGGTDTQY
>TRBJ2-2|TRBV11-2|.
ASSEGTRSGELF
>TRBJ2-2|TRBV5-4|.
ASGLQNTGELF
>TRBJ1-1|TRBV2|.
ASIDMGARGAF
>TRBJ2-1|TRBV2|.
ANRTGVILRARNEQF
>TRBJ2-3|TRBV5-4|once
ASSPGTSGRGSDTQY
>TRBJ1-5|TRBV7-9|.
ASSLGDQPQH
>TRBJ1-2|TRBV30|.
ACTVRGAGYGYT
>TRBJ1-2|TRBV5-6|.
ASSLVRSHYGYT
>TRBJ1-2|TRBV3-1/TRBV3-2|.
ASSQGQGSGYT
>TRBJ2-1|TRBV24-1|.
ATSDPWSHEQF
>TRBJ1-1|TRBV28|once
ASRVSGGNTEAF
>TRBJ2-7|TRBV11-2|.
ASSLGGGDEQY
>TRBJ2-7|TRBV25-1|.
ASARGQGSYEQY
>TRBJ1-1|TRBV24-1|.
ATSDPGVTEAF
>TRBJ2-5|TRBV4-2|few
ASSQDSGRDGETQY
>TRBJ1-5|TRBV7-6|.
ASSRADNQPQH
>TRBJ2-7|TRBV24-1|.
ATSDTGGTGGFYEQY